The present TCR beta chain was sequenced within a study of beta chain features in type 1 diabetes. About the study: In age, gender and cell yields, patients were similar to healthy donors.

Sorted CD4+ subsets: naive, central memory, regulatory, stem cell-like memory (CD45RO/CCR7/CD25/CD127/CD95/CD27 panel). Purity (above 98%) was reached by all sorted populations. The germline V gene encodes CDR1 MNHNY and CDR2 SVGAGI (reference sequence). Between the trimmed V and J ends, which lost 5 bases and 13 bases, there was a span of 18 bases. This CDR3 has 13 amino acids. This clone was detected only a few times. Every bit of the isolated RNA underwent reverse transcription, so sequencing read expressed TCRB transcripts. Some 4 million reads on average were seen across naive, central memory and regulatory T cell samples. Profiled with immunoSEQ multiplex PCR; TCRdb holds only in-frame clones, not every one. The sample includes hundreds of thousands of clones, approximately 15% of them seen just once.

Source material: central memory CD4+ T cells from blood. This sequence was found in a man aged 25-40 years in good health. This chain links TRBV6-6 with TRBJ1-5, with D possibly matching TRBD1 (5 bases). The DNA of the CDR3 is TGTGCCAGCAGTGTCTCACAGGAAAGGCCTCAGCATTTT. Its protein is CASSVSQERPQHF.